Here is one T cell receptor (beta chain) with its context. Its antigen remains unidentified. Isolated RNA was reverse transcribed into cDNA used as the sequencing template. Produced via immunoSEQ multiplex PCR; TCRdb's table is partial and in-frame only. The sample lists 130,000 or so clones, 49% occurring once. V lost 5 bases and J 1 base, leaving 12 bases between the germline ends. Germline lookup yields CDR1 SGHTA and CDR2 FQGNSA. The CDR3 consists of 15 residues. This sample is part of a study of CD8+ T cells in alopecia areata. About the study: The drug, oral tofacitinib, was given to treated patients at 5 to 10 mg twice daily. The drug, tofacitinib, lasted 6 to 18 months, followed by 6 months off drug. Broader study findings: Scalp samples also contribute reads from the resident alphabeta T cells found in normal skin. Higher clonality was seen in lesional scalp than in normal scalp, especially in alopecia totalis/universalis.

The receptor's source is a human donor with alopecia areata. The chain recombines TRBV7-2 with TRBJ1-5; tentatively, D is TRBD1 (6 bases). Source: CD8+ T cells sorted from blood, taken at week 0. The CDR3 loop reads CASSQWTESNQPQHF. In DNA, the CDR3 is TGTGCCAGCAGCCAGTGGACAGAAAGCAATCAGCCCCAGCATTTT.